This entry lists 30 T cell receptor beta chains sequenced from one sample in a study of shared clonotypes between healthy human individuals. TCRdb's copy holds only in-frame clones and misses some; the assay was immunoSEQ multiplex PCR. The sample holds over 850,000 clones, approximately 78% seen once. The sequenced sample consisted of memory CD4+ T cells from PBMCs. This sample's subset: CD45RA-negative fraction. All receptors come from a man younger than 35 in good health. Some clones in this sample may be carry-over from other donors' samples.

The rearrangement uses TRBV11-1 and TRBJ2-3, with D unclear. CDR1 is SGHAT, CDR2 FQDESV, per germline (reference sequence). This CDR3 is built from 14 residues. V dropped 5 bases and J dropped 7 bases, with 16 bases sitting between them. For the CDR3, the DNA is TGTGCCAGCAGCCCGGGCGTCTACGCATATACGCAGTATTTT. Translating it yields CASSPGVYAYTQYF.

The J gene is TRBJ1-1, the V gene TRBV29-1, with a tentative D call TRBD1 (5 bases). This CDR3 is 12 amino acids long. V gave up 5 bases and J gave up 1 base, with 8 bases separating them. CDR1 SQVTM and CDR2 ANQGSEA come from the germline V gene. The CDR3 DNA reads TGCAGCGTTAGACAGAAGAACACTGAAGCTTTCTTT. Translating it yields CSVRQKNTEAFF. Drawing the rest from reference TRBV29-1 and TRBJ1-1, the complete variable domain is SAVISQKPSRDICQRGTSLTIQCQVDSQVTMMFWYRQQPGQSLTLIATANQGSEATYESGFVIDKFPISRPNLTFSTLTVSNMSPEDSSIYLCSVRQKNTEAFFGQGTRLTVV.

This chain's CDR3 is CASSAGQGPYNEQFF. The CDR3 bases are TGTGCCAGCAGCGCGGGACAGGGCCCCTACAATGAGCAGTTCTTC. The chain employs TRBV11-2 and TRBJ2-1, with 9 bases fitting TRBD1. The CDR3 runs to 15 residues. V dropped 5 bases and J dropped 2; count of bases not matched to a gene: 4. The germline CDR1 and CDR2 sequences are SGHAT and FQNNGV.

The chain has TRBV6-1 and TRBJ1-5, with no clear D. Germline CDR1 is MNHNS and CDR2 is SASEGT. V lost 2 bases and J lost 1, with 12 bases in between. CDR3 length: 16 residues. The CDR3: CASSESLDGSNQPQHF. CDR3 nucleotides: TGTGCCAGCAGTGAATCCCTCGACGGCAGCAATCAGCCCCAGCATTTT.

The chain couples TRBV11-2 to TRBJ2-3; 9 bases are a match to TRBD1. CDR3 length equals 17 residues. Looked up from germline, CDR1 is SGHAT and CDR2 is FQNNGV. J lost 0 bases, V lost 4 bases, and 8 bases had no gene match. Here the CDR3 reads CASSYGRGTGSTDTQYF. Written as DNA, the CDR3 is TGTGCCAGCAGCTACGGTCGTGGGACAGGGAGCACAGATACGCAGTATTTT. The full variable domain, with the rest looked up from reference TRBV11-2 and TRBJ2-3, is EAGVAQSPRYKIIEKRQSVAFWCNPISGHATLYWYQQILGQGPKLLIQFQNNGVVDDSQLPKDRFSAERLKGVDSTLKIQPAKLEDSAVYLCASSYGRGTGSTDTQYFGPGTRLTVL.

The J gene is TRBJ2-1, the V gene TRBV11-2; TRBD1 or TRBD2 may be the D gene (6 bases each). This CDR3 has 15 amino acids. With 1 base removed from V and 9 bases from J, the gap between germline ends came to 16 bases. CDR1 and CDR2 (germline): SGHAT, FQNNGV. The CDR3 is CASSLVWMGGVEQFF. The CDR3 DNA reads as TGTGCCAGCAGCTTAGTGTGGATGGGGGGCGTTGAGCAGTTCTTC.

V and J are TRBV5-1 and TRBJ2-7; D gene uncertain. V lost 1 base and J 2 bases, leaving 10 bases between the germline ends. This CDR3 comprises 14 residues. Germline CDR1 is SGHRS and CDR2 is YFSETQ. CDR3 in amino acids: CASSLSFPAYEQYF. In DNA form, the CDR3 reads TGCGCCAGCAGCTTGTCTTTCCCCGCCTACGAGCAGTACTTC.

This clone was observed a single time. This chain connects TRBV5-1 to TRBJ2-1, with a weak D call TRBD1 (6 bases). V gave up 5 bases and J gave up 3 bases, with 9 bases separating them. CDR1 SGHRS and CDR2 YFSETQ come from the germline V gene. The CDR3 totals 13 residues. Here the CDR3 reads CASRPDSYNEQFF. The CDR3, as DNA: TGCGCCAGCAGACCGGACAGCTACAATGAGCAGTTCTTC.

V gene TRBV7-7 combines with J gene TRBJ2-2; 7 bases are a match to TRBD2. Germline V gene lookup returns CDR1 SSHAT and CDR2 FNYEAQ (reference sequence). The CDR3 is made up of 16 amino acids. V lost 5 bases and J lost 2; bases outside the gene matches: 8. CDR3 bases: TGTGCCAGCAGCCGGGGGACTAACGATAACACCGGGGAGCTGTTTTTT. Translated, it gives CASSRGTNDNTGELFF.

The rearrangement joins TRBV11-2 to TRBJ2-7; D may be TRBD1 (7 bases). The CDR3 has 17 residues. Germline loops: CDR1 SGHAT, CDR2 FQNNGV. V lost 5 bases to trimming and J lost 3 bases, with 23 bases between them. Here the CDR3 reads CASSTTRGTVNNYEQYF. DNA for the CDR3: TGTGCCAGCAGCACCACCCGCGGGACAGTAAACAACTACGAGCAGTACTTC.

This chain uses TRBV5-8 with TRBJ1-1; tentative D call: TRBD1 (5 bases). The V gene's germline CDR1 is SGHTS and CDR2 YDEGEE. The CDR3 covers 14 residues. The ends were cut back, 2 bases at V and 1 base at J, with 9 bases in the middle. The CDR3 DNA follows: TGTGCCAGCAGCTTTGGCGGGGGGAACACTGAAGCTTTCTTT. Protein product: CASSFGGGNTEAFF.

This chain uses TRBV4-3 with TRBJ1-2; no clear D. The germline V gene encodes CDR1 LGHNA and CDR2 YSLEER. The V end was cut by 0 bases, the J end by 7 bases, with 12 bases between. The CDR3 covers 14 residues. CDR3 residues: CASSQDALASGYTF. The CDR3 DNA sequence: TGCGCCAGCAGCCAAGATGCCCTCGCCAGTGGCTACACCTTC.

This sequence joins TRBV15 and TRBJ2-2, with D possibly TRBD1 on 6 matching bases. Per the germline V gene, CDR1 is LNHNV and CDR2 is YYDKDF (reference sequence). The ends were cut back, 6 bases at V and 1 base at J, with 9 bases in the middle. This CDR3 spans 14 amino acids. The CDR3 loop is CATSMTGNTGELFF. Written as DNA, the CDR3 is TGTGCCACCAGTATGACAGGGAACACCGGGGAGCTGTTTTTT.

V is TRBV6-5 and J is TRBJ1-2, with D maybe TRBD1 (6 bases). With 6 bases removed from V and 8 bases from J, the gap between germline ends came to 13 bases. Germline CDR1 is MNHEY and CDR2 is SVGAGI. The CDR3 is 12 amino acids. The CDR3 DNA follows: TGTGCCAGCAGCCCCACAGGGCGAGGCTACACCTTC. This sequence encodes CASSPTGRGYTF.

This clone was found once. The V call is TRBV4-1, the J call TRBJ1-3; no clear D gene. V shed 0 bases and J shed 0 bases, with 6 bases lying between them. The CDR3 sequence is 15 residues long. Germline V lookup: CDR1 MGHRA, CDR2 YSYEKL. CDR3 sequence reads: CASSQDYLSGNTIYF. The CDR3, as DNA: TGCGCCAGCAGCCAAGATTACCTCTCTGGAAACACCATATATTTT.

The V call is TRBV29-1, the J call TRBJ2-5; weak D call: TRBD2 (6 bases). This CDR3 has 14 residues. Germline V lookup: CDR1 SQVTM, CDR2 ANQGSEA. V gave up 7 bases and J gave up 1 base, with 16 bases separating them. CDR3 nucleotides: TGCAGCGGCGGGACTCCGGGGATCCAAGAGACCCAGTACTTC. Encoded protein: CSGGTPGIQETQYF. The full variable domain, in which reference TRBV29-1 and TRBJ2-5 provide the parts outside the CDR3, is SAVISQKPSRDICQRGTSLTIQCQVDSQVTMMFWYRQQPGQSLTLIATANQGSEATYESGFVIDKFPISRPNLTFSTLTVSNMSPEDSSIYLCSGGTPGIQETQYFGPGTRLLVL.

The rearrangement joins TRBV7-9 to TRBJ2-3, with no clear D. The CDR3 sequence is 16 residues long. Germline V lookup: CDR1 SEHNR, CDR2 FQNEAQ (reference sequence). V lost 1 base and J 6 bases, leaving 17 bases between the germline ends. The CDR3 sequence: CASSLVAWGGSDTQYF. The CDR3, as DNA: TGTGCCAGCAGCTTAGTAGCCTGGGGTGGTTCCGATACGCAGTATTTT. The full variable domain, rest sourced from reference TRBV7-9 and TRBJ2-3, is DTGVSQNPRHKITKRGQNVTFRCDPISEHNRLYWYRQTLGQGPEFLTYFQNEAQLEKSRLLSDRFSAERPKGSFSTLEIQRTEQGDSAMYLCASSLVAWGGSDTQYFGPGTRLTVL.

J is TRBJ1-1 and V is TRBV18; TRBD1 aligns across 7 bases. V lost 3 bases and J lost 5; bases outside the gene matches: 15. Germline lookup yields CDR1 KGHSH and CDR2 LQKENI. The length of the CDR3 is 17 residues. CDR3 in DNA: TGTGCCAGCTCACCCTCTTACTCCGGACAGGCGGGGACTGAAGCTTTCTTT. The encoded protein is CASSPSYSGQAGTEAFF.

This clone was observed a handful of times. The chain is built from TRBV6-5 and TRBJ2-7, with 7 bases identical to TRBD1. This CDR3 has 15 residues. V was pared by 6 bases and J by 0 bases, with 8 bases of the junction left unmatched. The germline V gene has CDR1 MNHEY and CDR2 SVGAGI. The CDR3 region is CASSYQGERSYEQYF. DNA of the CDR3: TGTGCCAGCAGCTATCAGGGGGAACGCTCCTACGAGCAGTACTTC.

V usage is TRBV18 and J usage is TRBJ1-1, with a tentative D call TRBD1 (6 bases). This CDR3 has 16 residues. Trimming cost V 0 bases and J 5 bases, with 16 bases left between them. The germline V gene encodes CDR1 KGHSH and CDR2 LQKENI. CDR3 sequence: CASSPPGGYIGTEAFF. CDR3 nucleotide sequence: TGTGCCAGCTCACCACCAGGGGGGTATATTGGGACTGAAGCTTTCTTT.

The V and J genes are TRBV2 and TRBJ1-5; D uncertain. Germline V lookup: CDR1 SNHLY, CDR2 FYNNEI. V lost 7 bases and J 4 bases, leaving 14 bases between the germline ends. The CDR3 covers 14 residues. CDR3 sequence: CASNFKGPNQPQHF. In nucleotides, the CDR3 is TGTGCCAGCAACTTCAAAGGCCCTAATCAGCCCCAGCATTTT.

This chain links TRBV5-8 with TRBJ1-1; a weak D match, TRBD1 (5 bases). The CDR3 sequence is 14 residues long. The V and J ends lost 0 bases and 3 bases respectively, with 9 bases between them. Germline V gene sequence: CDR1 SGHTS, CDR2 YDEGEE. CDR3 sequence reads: CASSLASGDTEAFF. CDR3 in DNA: TGTGCCAGCAGCTTGGCCTCGGGGGACACTGAAGCTTTCTTT. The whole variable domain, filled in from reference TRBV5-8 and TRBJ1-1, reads EAGVTQSPTHLIKTRGQQATLRCSPISGHTSVYWYQQALGLGLQFLLWYDEGEERNRGNFPPRFSGRQFPNYSSELNVNALELEDSALYLCASSLASGDTEAFFGQGTRLTVV.

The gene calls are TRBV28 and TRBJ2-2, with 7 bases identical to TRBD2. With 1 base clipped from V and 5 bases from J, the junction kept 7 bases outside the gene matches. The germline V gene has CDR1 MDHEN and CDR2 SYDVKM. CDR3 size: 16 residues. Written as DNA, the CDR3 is TGTGCCAGCAGTTTATACGGCGGGAGCGGGACCGGGGAGCTGTTTTTT. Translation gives CASSLYGGSGTGELFF.

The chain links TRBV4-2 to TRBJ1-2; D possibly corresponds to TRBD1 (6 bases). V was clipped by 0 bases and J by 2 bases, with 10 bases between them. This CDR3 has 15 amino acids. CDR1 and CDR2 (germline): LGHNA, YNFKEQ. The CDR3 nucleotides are TGTGCCAGCAGCCAAGAGGACGGGACAAACTATGGCTACACCTTC. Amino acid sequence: CASSQEDGTNYGYTF.

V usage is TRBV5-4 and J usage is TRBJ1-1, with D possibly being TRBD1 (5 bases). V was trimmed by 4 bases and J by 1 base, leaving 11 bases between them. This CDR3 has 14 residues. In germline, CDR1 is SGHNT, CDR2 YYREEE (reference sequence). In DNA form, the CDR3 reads TGTGCCAGCAGCCCGGAGAGGGGGAACACTGAAGCTTTCTTT. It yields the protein CASSPERGNTEAFF. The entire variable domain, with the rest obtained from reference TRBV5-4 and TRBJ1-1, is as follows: ETGVTQSPTHLIKTRGQQVTLRCSSQSGHNTVSWYQQALGQGPQFIFQYYREEENGRGNFPPRFSGLQFPNYSSELNVNALELDDSALYLCASSPERGNTEAFFGQGTRLTVV.

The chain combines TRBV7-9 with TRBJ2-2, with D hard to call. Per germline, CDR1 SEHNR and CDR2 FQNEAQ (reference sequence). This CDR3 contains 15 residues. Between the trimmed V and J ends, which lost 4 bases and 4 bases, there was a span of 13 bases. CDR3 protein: CASSSLGRPTGELFF. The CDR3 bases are TGTGCCAGCAGCTCCCTGGGCAGGCCCACCGGGGAGCTGTTTTTT.

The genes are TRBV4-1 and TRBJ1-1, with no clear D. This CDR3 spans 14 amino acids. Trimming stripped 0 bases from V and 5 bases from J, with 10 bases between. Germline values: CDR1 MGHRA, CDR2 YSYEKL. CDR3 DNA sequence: TGCGCCAGCAGCCAAGACCCCGCGGCTACTGAAGCTTTCTTT. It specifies CASSQDPAATEAFF.

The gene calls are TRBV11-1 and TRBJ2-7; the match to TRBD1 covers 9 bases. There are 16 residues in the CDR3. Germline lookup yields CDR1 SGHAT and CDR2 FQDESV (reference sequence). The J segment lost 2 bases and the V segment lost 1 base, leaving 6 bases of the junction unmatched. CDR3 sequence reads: CASSLVGQGNPYEQYF. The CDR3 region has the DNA TGTGCCAGCAGCTTAGTTGGACAGGGGAACCCCTACGAGCAGTACTTC.

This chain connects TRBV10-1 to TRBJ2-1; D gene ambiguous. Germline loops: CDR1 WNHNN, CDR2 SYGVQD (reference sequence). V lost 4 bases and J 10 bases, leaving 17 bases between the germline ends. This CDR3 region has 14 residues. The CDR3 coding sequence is TGCGCCAGCAGTGCGATTTCTCCTACCGGGGAGCAGTTCTTC. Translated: CASSAISPTGEQFF.

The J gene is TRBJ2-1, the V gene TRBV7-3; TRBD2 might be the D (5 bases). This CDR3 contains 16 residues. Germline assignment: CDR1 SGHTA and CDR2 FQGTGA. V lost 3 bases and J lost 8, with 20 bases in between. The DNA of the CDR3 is TGTGCCAGCAGCTTGCAGGTTGTGACTGCGGGTTATGAGCAGTTCTTC. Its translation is CASSLQVVTAGYEQFF.